The 27 T cell receptor beta chains below come from one sample, sequenced in a study of early T cells in non-severe SARS-CoV-2 infection. One entry per CDR3 protein results from TCRdb running MiXCR on the 5' RACE reads. The repertoire holds around 20,000 distinct CDR3 sequences, with under 5% as singletons. Material for sequencing was whole blood. All receptors derive from an adult who was a healthcare worker with PCR-confirmed SARS-CoV-2 infection or an uninfected control (not recorded which).

In its sample, this clonotype is medium-sized. V is TRBV7-6 and J is TRBJ2-5; D possibly corresponds to TRBD1 (5 bases). Germline loops: CDR1 SGHVS, CDR2 FNYEAQ. V lost 5 bases and J lost 5, with 15 bases in between. The CDR3 loop spans 14 amino acids. The CDR3 loop reads CASSRSRDSETQYF. The CDR3 DNA reads as TGTGCCAGCAGCCGCAGCAGGGATAGTGAGACCCAGTACTTC.

This clonotype was seen repeatedly, ten times or more. This chain joins TRBV29-1 and TRBJ1-1, with TRBD1 matching 9 bases. Germline V gene sequence: CDR1 SQVTM, CDR2 ANQGSEA. The CDR3 covers 15 residues. V was pared by 4 bases and J by 1 base, with 7 bases of the junction left unmatched. The chain's CDR3 is CSVGARQGGNTEAFF. CDR3 DNA: TGCAGCGTTGGGGCCCGACAGGGGGGGAACACTGAAGCTTTCTTT.

This clonotype has only a few counts. This chain links TRBV12-5 with TRBJ2-7; 9 bases match TRBD2. The junction had 5 bases not matched to a gene; V was cut back by 6 bases and J by 5 bases. CDR3 size: 13 residues. Germline CDR1 reads LGHNT; CDR2 reads FRNRAP. CDR3 protein: CASGYSGGDEQYF. For the CDR3, the DNA is TGTGCTAGTGGGTATAGCGGGGGAGACGAGCAGTACTTC. Variable domain in full (rest from reference TRBV12-5 and TRBJ2-7): DARVTQTPRHKVTEMGQEVTMRCQPILGHNTVFWYRQTMMQGLELLAYFRNRAPLDDSGMPKDRFSAEMPDATLATLKIQPSEPRDSAVYFCASGYSGGDEQYFGPGTRLTVT.

In this sample, this clonotype turned up a few times. The gene calls are TRBV6-5 and TRBJ1-2, with TRBD1 matching over 7 bases. After removal of 5 bases from V and 3 bases from J, the junction contained 21 bases not matched to a gene. The V gene's germline CDR1 is MNHEY and CDR2 SVGAGI. This CDR3 region has 19 residues. CDR3 sequence reads: CASSRAPGLGQVVDYGYTF. The CDR3 DNA reads TGTGCCAGCAGTAGAGCCCCCGGTTTAGGACAGGTCGTGGACTATGGCTACACCTTC.

This clonotype is medium-sized. V usage is TRBV10-1 and J usage is TRBJ2-3; 8 bases match TRBD2. The V gene end was trimmed by 8 bases and the J gene end by 2 bases; junction bases not matched to a gene: 9. The germline CDR1 and CDR2 sequences are WNHNN and SYGVQD (reference sequence). The CDR3 length is 15 residues. Written as DNA, the CDR3 is TGCGCCAGCCAGAGCGGTAGCGGGGACACAGATACGCAGTATTTT. It translates to CASQSGSGDTDTQYF.

This clonotype was counted at least ten times. The chain recombines TRBV5-4 with TRBJ2-1, with TRBD1 matching 12 bases. Germline assignment: CDR1 SGHNT and CDR2 YYREEE (reference sequence). CDR3 length: 14 residues. Trimming removed 6 bases from V and 9 bases from J; junction bases left unmatched: 7. CDR3 bases: TGTGCCAGCAACAGGGACAGGGGGCCAAGTGAGCAGTTCTTC. Amino acids: CASNRDRGPSEQFF.

This clonotype was observed at least ten times. The chain combines TRBV10-1 with TRBJ1-6; D unclear. CDR1 and CDR2 (germline): WNHNN, SYGVQD (reference sequence). Trimming took off 4 bases at V and 9 bases at J, with 16 bases between the two ends. This CDR3 has 15 residues. DNA of the CDR3: TGCGCCAGCAGTGGGACTCTCCCTCGGAGTTCACCCCTCCACTTT. It translates to CASSGTLPRSSPLHF.

This clonotype was seen ten or more times. The CDR3 does not close with the conserved phenylalanine or tryptophan, likely indicating a read error. The rearrangement uses TRBV14 and TRBJ1-1, with D possibly TRBD1 on 5 matching bases. Germline values: CDR1 SGHDN, CDR2 FVKESK. The CDR3 totals 16 residues. Trimming took 3 bases from V and 1 from J, leaving 15 bases between them. This CDR3 reads CASSHPRGDRNTEAFC. Here the CDR3 DNA reads TGTGCCAGCAGCCACCCAAGGGGAGACAGGAACACTGAAGCTTTCTGT.

This clonotype was found many times. The chain recombines TRBV20-1 with TRBJ1-2, with D possibly matching TRBD1 (6 bases). Germline V gene sequence: CDR1 DFQATT, CDR2 SNEGSKA (reference sequence). The CDR3 spans 15 residues. V gave up 3 bases and J gave up 8 bases, with 22 bases separating them. Here the CDR3 DNA reads TGCAGTGCTAGCTTCACCTCACAGGGTTTGGTCGGCTACACCTTC. The encoded protein is CSASFTSQGLVGYTF.

The gene calls are TRBV11-2 and TRBJ2-7; possible D gene TRBD2, 7 bases. V lost 3 bases and J lost 3, with 21 bases in between. The CDR3 has 17 residues. Germline V lookup: CDR1 SGHAT, CDR2 FQNNGV. The DNA of the CDR3 is TGTGCCAGCAGCTTTGTGACGGGGGGCGTCCTCGACTACGAGCAGTACTTC. Residues: CASSFVTGGVLDYEQYF.

The table lists this clonotype with many counts. The gene calls are TRBV7-2 and TRBJ2-3; maybe TRBD2 (5 bases). V dropped 3 bases and J dropped 6 bases, with 19 bases sitting between them. Germline values: CDR1 SGHTA, CDR2 FQGNSA. The CDR3 has 16 amino acids. The CDR3, as DNA: TGTGCCAGCAGCTTTAGACCGGGGTCTCCCACCGATACGCAGTATTTT. Translated, it gives CASSFRPGSPTDTQYF.

This clonotype has a count of ten or more. V and J are TRBV3-1 and TRBJ1-1; possibly TRBD1 for D (5 bases). This CDR3 contains 13 residues. Germline V gives CDR1 LGHDT, CDR2 YNNKEL (reference sequence). The ends were cut back, 8 bases at V and 1 base at J, with 11 bases in the middle. CDR3 amino acids: CASSPGENTEAFF. Here the CDR3 DNA reads TGTGCCAGCTCCCCGGGGGAGAACACTGAAGCTTTCTTT.

The chain's CDR3 is CAGGLAETQYF. As DNA, the CDR3 is TGTGCCGGAGGACTAGCAGAGACCCAGTACTTC. This chain links TRBV6-6 with TRBJ2-5; 8 nucleotides agree with TRBD2. V dropped 11 bases and J dropped 4; count of bases not matched to a gene: 3. CDR1 and CDR2 (germline): MNHNY, SVGAGI (reference sequence). The CDR3 totals 11 residues.

This clonotype was observed at least ten times. V and J are TRBV20-1 and TRBJ2-7; 8 bases fit TRBD2. The CDR3 is made up of 14 amino acids. Germline V lookup: CDR1 DFQATT, CDR2 SNEGSKA (reference sequence). The V and J ends lost 0 bases and 4 bases, in that order; junction bases with no gene match: 5. This CDR3 reads CSARDNGGAYEQYF. The CDR3 DNA reads as TGCAGTGCTAGAGATAACGGGGGGGCTTACGAGCAGTACTTC.

This clonotype came up many times. The chain employs TRBV3-1 and TRBJ1-2; maybe TRBD1 (6 bases). Trimming removed 2 bases at V and 6 bases at J, with 16 bases between. This CDR3 spans 15 amino acids. CDR1 is LGHDT, CDR2 YNNKEL, per germline (reference sequence). CDR3 DNA sequence: TGTGCCAGCAGCCAAAGAGGACAGAACTTTAATGGCTACACCTTC. Protein sequence: CASSQRGQNFNGYTF.

This clonotype was recorded many times. The chain is built from TRBV6-5 and TRBJ1-2, with TRBD1 identical over 8 bases. V was pared by 2 bases and J by 2 bases, with 4 bases of the junction left unmatched. In germline, CDR1 is MNHEY, CDR2 SVGAGI. This CDR3 is built from 15 residues. The CDR3 reads CASSYGDRRNYGYTF. CDR3 sequence (DNA): TGTGCCAGCAGTTACGGGGACAGGCGGAACTATGGCTACACCTTC.

This clonotype was counted at least ten times. V usage is TRBV4-3 and J usage is TRBJ2-5; no reliable D call. This CDR3 comprises 13 residues. Per germline, CDR1 LGHNA and CDR2 YSLEER. The V and J ends lost 4 bases and 5 bases respectively, with 11 bases between them. The CDR3 protein is CASSPRYRETQYF. CDR3 DNA sequence: TGCGCCAGCAGCCCCAGATATAGGGAGACCCAGTACTTC.

This clonotype was observed a handful of times. The chain is built from TRBV7-6 and TRBJ2-2; possible D gene TRBD2, 6 bases. Germline V lookup: CDR1 SGHVS, CDR2 FNYEAQ. The CDR3 covers 16 residues. The V end was cut by 0 bases, the J end by 5 bases, with 13 bases between. CDR3 sequence (DNA): TGTGCCAGCAGCTTAGCGGGGACTGTCGGAACCGGGGAGCTGTTTTTT. Translating gives CASSLAGTVGTGELFF.

This clonotype was observed a handful of times. The rearrangement joins TRBV2 to TRBJ2-1; 9 bases are shared with TRBD2. Germline V gene lookup returns CDR1 SNHLY and CDR2 FYNNEI. The CDR3 covers 12 residues. V lost 7 bases to trimming and J lost 7 bases; unmatched junction nucleotides: 2. This chain's CDR3 is CASNSGGNEQFF. The DNA for the CDR3 is TGTGCCAGCAACAGCGGGGGGAATGAGCAGTTCTTC. Supplemented by reference TRBV2 and TRBJ2-1, the full variable domain reads EPEVTQTPSHQVTQMGQEVILRCVPISNHLYFYWYRQILGQKVEFLVSFYNNEISEKSEIFDDQFSVERPDGSNFTLKIRSTKLEDSAMYFCASNSGGNEQFFGPGTRLTVL.

V gene TRBV19 combines with J gene TRBJ1-5, with unresolved D. V was shortened by 0 bases and J by 8 bases, with 11 bases between the two germline ends. CDR3 length equals 14 residues. CDR1 and CDR2 (germline): LNHDA, SQIVND (reference sequence). The CDR3 loop is CASSIDLAVKPQHF. The CDR3 DNA reads as TGTGCCAGTAGTATAGATCTCGCAGTGAAGCCCCAGCATTTT.

This clonotype ranks as medium-sized. V and J are TRBV10-3 and TRBJ2-3; D not resolved. This CDR3 is 14 amino acids long. Trimming shortened V by 8 bases and J by 6 bases, and 18 bases separated the two germline ends. CDR1 is ENHRY and CDR2 is SYGVKD in the germline V gene. CDR3 bases: TGTGCCATCGGCGGACCAGACCCCCCCGATACGCAGTATTTT. Protein product: CAIGGPDPPDTQYF.

This clonotype is medium-sized (0.01 to 0.1%) within its sample. This chain joins TRBV6-5 and TRBJ2-2; 7 positions agree with TRBD1. The V gene's germline CDR1 is MNHEY and CDR2 SVGAGI. V lost 2 bases and J lost 0; bases outside the gene matches: 3. The CDR3 is made up of 16 amino acids. For the CDR3, the DNA is TGTGCCAGCAGTTACCCGACAGGGACGAACACCGGGGAGCTGTTTTTT. This codes for CASSYPTGTNTGELFF.

This clonotype was seen at least ten times. The chain uses TRBV20-1 and TRBJ2-7; D unresolved. Germline lookup yields CDR1 DFQATT and CDR2 SNEGSKA (reference sequence). The length of the CDR3 is 15 residues. V lost 1 base and J lost 2, with 15 bases in between. CDR3 nucleotide sequence: TGCAGTGCTAGAGTCCCCTCTAGAAATACCTACGAGCAGTACTTC. The encoded protein is CSARVPSRNTYEQYF.

This clonotype was seen at least ten times. V and J are TRBV27 and TRBJ1-1; D is possibly TRBD1 (6 bases). From germline, CDR1 is MNHEY and CDR2 SMNVEV (reference sequence). Trimming pared 4 bases from V and 0 bases from J, leaving 15 bases between. The CDR3 totals 16 residues. The CDR3 region is CASSWTVGGMNTEAFF. The CDR3 DNA sequence: TGTGCCAGCAGTTGGACAGTCGGAGGTATGAACACTGAAGCTTTCTTT.

The table lists this clonotype with many counts. The chain couples TRBV12-5 to TRBJ2-3, with D perhaps TRBD1 (7 bases). Trimming shortened V by 1 base and J by 6 bases, and 20 bases separated the two germline ends. CDR1 is LGHNT, CDR2 FRNRAP, per germline. This CDR3 has 17 amino acids. CDR3 sequence: CASGLGTGLGTRDTQYF. The DNA for the CDR3 is TGTGCTAGTGGTTTGGGGACAGGTCTGGGGACTCGGGATACGCAGTATTTT.

This clonotype was seen at least ten times. This rearrangement joins TRBV3-1 to TRBJ2-3; TRBD1 aligns across 8 bases. The CDR3 length is 16 residues. Germline V lookup: CDR1 LGHDT, CDR2 YNNKEL (reference sequence). With 5 bases clipped from V and 3 bases from J, the junction kept 10 bases outside the gene matches. CDR3 in DNA: TGTGCCAGCAGCGGAGACAGGGGTATGGGTACAGATACGCAGTATTTT. This sequence encodes CASSGDRGMGTDTQYF.

This clonotype has only a few counts. J is TRBJ2-3 and V is TRBV20-1; D gene uncertain. The V end lost 0 bases, the J end lost 1 base, and 11 bases lay between the germline ends. The CDR3 consists of 15 residues. Germline V gene data show CDR1 as DFQATT and CDR2 as SNEGSKA (reference sequence). CDR3 sequence (DNA): TGCAGTGCTAGAGATTGGGATTTGGGCACAGATACGCAGTATTTT. This codes for CSARDWDLGTDTQYF.